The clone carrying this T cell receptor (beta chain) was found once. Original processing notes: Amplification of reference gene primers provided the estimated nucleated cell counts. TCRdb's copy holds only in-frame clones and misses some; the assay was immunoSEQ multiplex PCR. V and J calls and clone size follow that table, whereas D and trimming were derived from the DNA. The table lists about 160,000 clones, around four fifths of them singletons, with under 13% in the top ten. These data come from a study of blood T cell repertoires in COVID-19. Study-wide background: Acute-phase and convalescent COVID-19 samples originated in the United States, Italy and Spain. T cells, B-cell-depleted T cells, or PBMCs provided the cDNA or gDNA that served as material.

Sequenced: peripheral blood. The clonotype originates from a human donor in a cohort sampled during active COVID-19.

CDR3 in amino acids: CAGKSLGASNTEAFF. The DNA for the CDR3 is TGTGCCGGCAAGAGTTTGGGGGCCTCGAACACTGAAGCTTTCTTT. This chain connects TRBV30 to TRBJ1-1; TRBD1 might be the D (6 bases). CDR1 GTSNPN and CDR2 SVGIG come from the germline V gene (reference sequence). This CDR3 contains 15 residues. Between the trimmed V and J ends, which lost 8 bases and 1 base, there was a span of 20 bases.